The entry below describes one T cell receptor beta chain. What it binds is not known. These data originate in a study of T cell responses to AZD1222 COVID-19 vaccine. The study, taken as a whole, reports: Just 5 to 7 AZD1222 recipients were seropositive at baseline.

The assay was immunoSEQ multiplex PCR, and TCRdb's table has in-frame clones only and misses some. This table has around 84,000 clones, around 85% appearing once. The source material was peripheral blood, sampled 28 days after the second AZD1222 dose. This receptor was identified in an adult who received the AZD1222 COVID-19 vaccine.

CDR3 residues: CASSDPPYEGYTF. The CDR3, as DNA: TGTGCCAGCAGCGACCCACCCTATGAAGGCTACACCTTC. This rearrangement joins TRBV9 to TRBJ1-2, with unresolved D. Germline V gives CDR1 SGDLS, CDR2 YYNGEE. This CDR3 comprises 13 residues. Trimming removed 3 bases at V and 8 bases at J, with 14 bases between. Full variable domain (remainder filled in from reference TRBV9 and TRBJ1-2): DSGVTQTPKHLITATGQRVTLRCSPRSGDLSVYWYQQSLDQGLQFLIQYYNGEERAKGNILERFSAQQFPDLHSELNLSSLELGDSALYFCASSDPPYEGYTFGSGTRLTVV.